These 10 T cell receptor beta chains were all obtained from the same sample, sequenced in a study of T-cell reconstitution after alpha-beta-depleted transplantation in children. Unique molecular identifiers were used in preparing the TCRbeta library. MiXCR, run by TCRdb on the PCR reads, gives a single entry per CDR3 protein. The sample records roughly 180,000 distinct CDR3 sequences, about 14% being singletons. The sample here was PBMCs from the stem cell graft donor, taken from the stem cell graft. The receptors here all came from a human donor who donated a stem cell graft to a child with acute lymphoblastic leukemia.

This clonotype was detected many times. The genes are TRBV11-3 and TRBJ2-2, with 8 bases that match TRBD1. CDR1 and CDR2 from the germline V gene are SGHNT and YENEEA. This CDR3 is built from 16 residues. J was trimmed by 1 base and V by 4 bases; bases with no gene match: 5. CDR3 nucleotides: TGTGCCAGCAGCTCACCGGGACAGGTGAACACCGGGGAGCTGTTTTTT. Translating gives CASSSPGQVNTGELFF.

Turning to this clonotype: A much larger clone sits a single nucleotide away, making a read error possible. The V and J genes are TRBV3-1 and TRBJ1-1; D may be TRBD1 (6 bases). Germline V gene data show CDR1 as LGHDT and CDR2 as YNNKEL (reference sequence). Deletions cut 5 bases from V and 1 base from J, with 14 bases between. The length of the CDR3 is 15 residues. DNA for the CDR3: TGTGCCAGCAGCAATTTTAACAGGGCGAACACTGAAGCTTTCTTT. Protein product: CASSNFNRANTEAFF.

The V and J genes are TRBV12-3 or TRBV12-4 and TRBJ2-3; 7 bases agree with TRBD2. V dropped 10 bases and J dropped 5; count of bases not matched to a gene: 18. This CDR3 is built from 16 residues. CDR3 coding DNA: TGTGCCACCCAAAGGGAGGGGCGGGATTACGGAGATACGCAGTATTTT. Its protein product is CATQREGRDYGDTQYF.

This clonotype was recorded many times. The chain uses TRBV20-1 and TRBJ1-1; TRBD1 aligns across 8 bases. This CDR3 is 12 amino acids long. Germline V lookup: CDR1 DFQATT, CDR2 SNEGSKA (reference sequence). The J segment lost 4 bases and the V segment lost 5 bases, leaving 3 bases of the junction unmatched. The CDR3 region has the DNA TGCAGTGCTTACAGGGGGGGCACTGAAGCTTTCTTT. Amino acid sequence: CSAYRGGTEAFF.

V and J are TRBV10-2 and TRBJ2-7, with D uncertain. Trimming took off 1 base at V and 3 bases at J, with 10 bases between the two ends. The CDR3 extends over 14 amino acids. Germline V gene sequence: CDR1 WSHSY, CDR2 SAAADI. DNA of the CDR3: TGCGCCAGCAGTGAGTTCAGTGGGGACTACGAGCAGTACTTC. As protein: CASSEFSGDYEQYF.

A word on this clonotype: This clone may be a read error of a much larger clone one base away. V and J are TRBV20-1 and TRBJ1-1; no firm D call. CDR3 length equals 12 residues. CDR1 is DFQATT, CDR2 SNEGSKA, per germline (reference sequence). V lost 5 bases and J 7 bases, leaving 14 bases between the germline ends. The CDR3 DNA follows: TGCAGTGCTCGCCAGGCCGAGGGTGAAGCTTTCTTT. It translates to CSARQAEGEAFF.

The chain links TRBV2 to TRBJ2-7, with D perhaps given as TRBD1 or TRBD2 (5 bases each). Germline CDR1 SNHLY, CDR2 FYNNEI. Trimming removed 5 bases from V and 7 bases from J, with 18 bases in between. The CDR3 consists of 14 residues. CDR3 protein: CASSTLVGDGEQYF. The CDR3 coding sequence is TGTGCCAGCAGTACCCTCGTGGGGGATGGAGAGCAGTACTTC.

This clonotype was counted at least ten times. One end of the junction does not line up with germline, which may come from a read error. The V call is TRBV12-3 or TRBV12-4, the J call TRBJ2-1; 9 nucleotides match TRBD2. There are 12 residues in the CDR3. In DNA form, the CDR3 reads TGTGCCAGCAGCTTAGCGGGAGCTGAGCAGTTCTTC. It translates to CASSLAGAEQFF.

This clonotype has at least ten counts. CDR3 in amino acids: CSVLTAYQETQYF. The CDR3 DNA is TGCAGCGTATTGACAGCTTACCAAGAGACCCAGTACTTC. This chain joins TRBV29-1 and TRBJ2-5, with a weak D call TRBD1 (5 bases). The V gene's germline CDR1 is SQVTM and CDR2 ANQGSEA. The CDR3 is made up of 13 amino acids. Trimming cost V 6 bases and J 0 bases, with 11 bases left between them.

Many counts were recorded for this clonotype. The J gene is TRBJ2-3, the V gene TRBV12-3 or TRBV12-4; D possibly matches TRBD1 or TRBD2 (5 bases each). The V gene lost 7 bases and the J gene lost 4 bases, with 15 bases spanning the gap. CDR3 length: 14 amino acids. The CDR3 DNA is TGTGCCAGCACCATCCCCCGGGGACCAGATACGCAGTATTTT. Residues: CASTIPRGPDTQYF.